The clone carrying this T cell receptor (beta chain) came up a few times. This record belongs to a study of T-cell reconstitution after alpha-beta-depleted transplantation in children. The CDR3 is 14 residues long. The germline CDR1 and CDR2 sequences are SGHRS and YFSETQ. The ends lost 5 bases at V and 7 bases at J; junction bases unmatched: 10. During its preparation, the TCRbeta library received unique molecular identifiers. MiXCR, run by TCRdb on the PCR reads, gives a single entry per CDR3 protein. The table shows around 380,000 distinct CDR3 sequences, with roughly a tenth occurring only once. This sample comprised PBMCs from the stem cell graft donor, obtained from the stem cell graft. This chain uses TRBV5-1 with TRBJ2-7; 9 positions agree with TRBD2. The TCR originated in a human donor who donated a stem cell graft to a child with acute myeloid leukemia. The DNA of the CDR3 is TGCGCCAGCAGTCCGATAGCGGGAGATAGAGAGCAGTACTTC. It codes for CASSPIAGDREQYF.